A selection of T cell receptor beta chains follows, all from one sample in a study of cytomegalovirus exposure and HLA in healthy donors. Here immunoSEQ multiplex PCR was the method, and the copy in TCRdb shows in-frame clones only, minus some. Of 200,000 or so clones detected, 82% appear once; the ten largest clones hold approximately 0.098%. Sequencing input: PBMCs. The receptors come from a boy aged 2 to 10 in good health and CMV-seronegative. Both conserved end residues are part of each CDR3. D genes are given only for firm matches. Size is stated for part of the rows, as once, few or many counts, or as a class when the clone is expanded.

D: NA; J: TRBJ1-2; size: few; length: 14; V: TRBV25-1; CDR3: CASKGPVRNYGYTF; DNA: TGTGCCAGCAAGGGGCCAGTACGAAACTATGGCTACACCTTC
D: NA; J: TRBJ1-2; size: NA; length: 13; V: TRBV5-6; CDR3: CASSLSGLYGYTF; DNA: TGTGCCAGCAGCTTGTCGGGTCTTTATGGCTACACCTTC
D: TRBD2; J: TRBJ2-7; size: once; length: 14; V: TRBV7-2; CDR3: CASSLAGGIYEQYF; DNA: TGTGCCAGCAGCTTGGCGGGGGGGATCTACGAGCAGTACTTC
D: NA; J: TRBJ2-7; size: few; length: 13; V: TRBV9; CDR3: CASSETPSYEQYF; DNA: TGTGCCAGCAGCGAGACTCCCTCCTACGAGCAGTACTTC
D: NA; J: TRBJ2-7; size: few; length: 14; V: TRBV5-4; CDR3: CASSLEAGAYEQYF; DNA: TGTGCCAGCAGCTTGGAGGCAGGGGCCTACGAGCAGTACTTC
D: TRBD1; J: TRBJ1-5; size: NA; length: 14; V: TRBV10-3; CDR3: CAISQGDSNQPQHF; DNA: TGTGCCATCAGTCAGGGGGATAGCAATCAGCCCCAGCATTTT
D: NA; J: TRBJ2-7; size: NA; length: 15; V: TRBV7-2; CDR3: CASSQRAGSTYEQYF; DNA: TGTGCCAGCAGCCAAAGAGCGGGCTCGACCTACGAGCAGTACTTC
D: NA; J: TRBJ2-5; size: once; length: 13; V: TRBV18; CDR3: CASSRDLQETQYF; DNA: TGTGCCAGCTCACGGGACTTGCAAGAGACCCAGTACTTC
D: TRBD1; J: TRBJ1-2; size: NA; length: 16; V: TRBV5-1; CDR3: CASSLTPGQGVRGYTF; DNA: TGCGCCAGCAGCTTGACCCCGGGACAGGGGGTGCGTGGCTACACCTTC
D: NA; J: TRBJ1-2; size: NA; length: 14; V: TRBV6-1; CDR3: CASSENRGGDGYTF; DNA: TGTGCCAGCAGTGAGAACAGAGGCGGGGATGGCTACACCTTC
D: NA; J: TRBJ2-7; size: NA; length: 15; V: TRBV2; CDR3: CASSEGRAGTYEQYF; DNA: TGTGCCAGCAGTGAGGGCAGAGCGGGTACCTACGAGCAGTACTTC
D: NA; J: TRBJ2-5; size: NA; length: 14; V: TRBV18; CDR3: CASSPLPAGETQYF; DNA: TGTGCCAGCTCACCCCTGCCGGCCGGGGAGACCCAGTACTTC